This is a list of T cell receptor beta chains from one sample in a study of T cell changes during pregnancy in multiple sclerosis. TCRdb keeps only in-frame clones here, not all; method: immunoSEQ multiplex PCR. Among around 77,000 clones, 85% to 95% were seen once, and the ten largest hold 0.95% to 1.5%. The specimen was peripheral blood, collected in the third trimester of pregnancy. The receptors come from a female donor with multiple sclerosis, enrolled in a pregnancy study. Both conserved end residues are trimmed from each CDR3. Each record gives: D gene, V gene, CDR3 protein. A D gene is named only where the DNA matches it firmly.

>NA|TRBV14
ASRREEKY
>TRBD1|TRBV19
ASSSGTGTGGEKLF
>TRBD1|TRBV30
AWGRDRGNEQF
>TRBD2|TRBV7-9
ASSSLGGRASTDTQY
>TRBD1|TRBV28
ASTAGGTSGANVLT
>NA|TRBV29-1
SAGFREKLF
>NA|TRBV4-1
ASSRDSLYEQY
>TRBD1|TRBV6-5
ASSYSGQADEKLF
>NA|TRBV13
ASSLVREPFSEQF
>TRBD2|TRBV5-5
ASSLRSAGRETQY
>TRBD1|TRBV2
ASRDRVPYNSPLH
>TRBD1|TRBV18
ASSPTGGGNTIY
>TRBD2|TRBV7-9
ASRTSGSGTDTQY
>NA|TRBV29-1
SVTQNTGELF
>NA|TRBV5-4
ASSLAGTITDTQY
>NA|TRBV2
ASSPIAVSSYEQY
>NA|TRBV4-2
ASSLRIWEGNTIY
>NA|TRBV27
ASSSNPNTEAF
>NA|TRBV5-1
ASSLDPGSGANVLT
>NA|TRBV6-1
ASSEDETVYSNQPQH
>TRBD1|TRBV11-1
ASSTRGTENRGQY
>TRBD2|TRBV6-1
ASSVTSGGNTGELF
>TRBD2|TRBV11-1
ASSLGALAGDTDTQY
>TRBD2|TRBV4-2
ASKETGGSSYEQY
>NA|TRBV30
AWTYPVSYGYT
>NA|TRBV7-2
ASSLEEGNTEAF
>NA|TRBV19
ASSSRGWHEQY
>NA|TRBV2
ASRSQGNTEAF
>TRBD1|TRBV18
ASSPSTGFGETQY
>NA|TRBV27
ASSFYRGASTDTQY
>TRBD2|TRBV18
ASSPWASGSDEQF
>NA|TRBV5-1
ASSPQQGSGYGYT
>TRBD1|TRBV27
ASSLGTGSNSGANVLT
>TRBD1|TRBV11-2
ASSLTGGPGNTIY
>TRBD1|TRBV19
ASRKKRRDRQGVGYT
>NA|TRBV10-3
AISESKPGYSNQPQH
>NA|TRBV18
ASSPPLGAVRGLDTQY
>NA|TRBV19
ASSIRETGPSRGYT
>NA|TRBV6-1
ASSDPTGNQPQH
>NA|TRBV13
ASSQGGGRSYEQY
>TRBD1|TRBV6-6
ASSYAPADRVTEAF
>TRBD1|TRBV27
ASSSRQGYEQY
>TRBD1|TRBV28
ASRGTVSSYEQY
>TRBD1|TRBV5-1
ASSPPRTGLNNEQF
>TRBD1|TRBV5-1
ASSLLPGQGARYT